What follows are 9 T cell receptor beta chains derived from one specimen sequenced in a study of control samples from healthy donors and cancer patients. Method: immunoSEQ multiplex PCR; TCRdb's copy keeps in-frame clones and lacks some. The sample consists of 150,000 to 200,000 clones, 91% of them appearing once. Sequenced material: blood. Receptors originate from a woman in her 30s in good health.

This clone was detected once. V and J are TRBV10-1 and TRBJ1-2; D unresolved. Germline lookup yields CDR1 WNHNN and CDR2 SYGVQD (reference sequence). Between the trimmed V and J ends, which lost 7 bases and 4 bases, there was a span of 10 bases. CDR3 length: 12 amino acids. DNA for the CDR3: TGCGCCAGCAAGGTGGAAACCTATGGCTACACCTTC. It codes for CASKVETYGYTF.

The V call is TRBV24-1, the J call TRBJ2-5; 9 positions agree with TRBD2. CDR3 size: 15 residues. The germline V gene has CDR1 KGHDR and CDR2 SFDVKD. The V segment lost 3 bases and the J segment 4 bases; nucleotides outside the gene matches: 5. The CDR3 DNA reads TGTGCCACCAGTGATCTAGCGGGAACCCGAGAGACCCAGTACTTC. Translated, it gives CATSDLAGTRETQYF.

V and J are TRBV19 and TRBJ1-5, with 8 bases aligning to TRBD1. V trimming: 1 base; J trimming: 7 bases; junction bases outside the gene matches: 9. The CDR3 loop spans 16 amino acids. Germline V gene sequence: CDR1 LNHDA, CDR2 SQIVND (reference sequence). DNA for the CDR3: TGTGCCAGTAGTATAGCCGGACAGGGAAGGCGGCAGCCCCAGCATTTT. Translation gives CASSIAGQGRRQPQHF.

This chain uses TRBV7-9 with TRBJ2-1; D possibly uses TRBD1 or TRBD2 (5 bases each). Germline CDR1 and CDR2: SEHNR and FQNEAQ (reference sequence). This CDR3 comprises 15 residues. The V end was cut by 0 bases, the J end by 6 bases, with 12 bases between. CDR3 amino acids: CASSLASGGGNEQFF. For the CDR3, the DNA is TGTGCCAGCAGCTTAGCGAGTGGTGGGGGCAATGAGCAGTTCTTC.

This chain links TRBV19 with TRBJ2-7, with 14 bases fitting TRBD2. The V segment lost 10 bases and the J segment 3 bases; nucleotides outside the gene matches: 11. Germline CDR1 reads LNHDA; CDR2 reads SQIVND (reference sequence). The CDR3 length is 16 residues. This CDR3 reads CATSGTGTSGSYEQYF. DNA of the CDR3: TGTGCCACCTCAGGGACCGGGACTAGCGGGAGCTACGAGCAGTACTTC.

This rearrangement joins TRBV6-5 to TRBJ1-3; D remains ambiguous. Germline CDR1 is MNHEY and CDR2 is SVGAGI. V lost 9 bases and J 6 bases, leaving 9 bases between the germline ends. The CDR3 spans 11 residues. The CDR3 region has the DNA TGTGCCAGTAGAAACAAAAACACCATATATTTT. Translated, it gives CASRNKNTIYF.

The J gene is TRBJ2-5, the V gene TRBV6-6, with D perhaps matching TRBD2 (6 bases). The V and J ends lost 0 bases and 4 bases respectively, with 6 bases between them. The germline CDR1 and CDR2 sequences are MNHNY and SVGAGI (reference sequence). The length of the CDR3 is 13 residues. CDR3 residues: CASSYSGLETQYF. The CDR3 DNA follows: TGTGCCAGCAGTTACTCGGGACTAGAGACCCAGTACTTC.

The chain links TRBV5-1 to TRBJ2-1; 11 bases line up with TRBD2. Germline V gene data show CDR1 as SGHRS and CDR2 as YFSETQ. There are 15 residues in the CDR3. With V trimmed by 6 bases and J by 2 bases, 4 bases remained unmatched. The CDR3 bases are TGCGCCAGCAACCCGACTAGCGGGACCTACAATGAGCAGTTCTTC. Translated: CASNPTSGTYNEQFF.

As regards this clone: Other DNA sequences in the sample encode the same CDR3. This sequence joins TRBV7-2 and TRBJ2-7, with 9 bases fitting TRBD1. CDR3 length equals 13 residues. V shed 5 bases and J 2 bases; nucleotides not matched to a gene: 1. Germline values: CDR1 SGHTA, CDR2 FQGNSA. As DNA, the CDR3 is TGTGCCAGCAGCCGACAGGGGGCCTACGAGCAGTACTTC. Its translation is CASSRQGAYEQYF.